This TCR beta chain originates from a study of blood T cell repertoires in COVID-19. Background on the study: Nucleic acid was either cDNA or gDNA, and it came from T cells, B-cell-depleted T cells, or PBMCs.

CDR1 MNHEY and CDR2 SVGEGT come from the germline V gene. After removal of 2 bases from V and 7 bases from J, the junction contained 3 bases not matched to a gene. The CDR3 is 15 residues long. Participants were aged about 18 to 89 years, lived in roughly 23 US areas, and enrolled virtually. Clinical history reported by participants formed the basis on which cohorts were assigned. Assay: immunoSEQ multiplex PCR; the TCRdb copy retains only in-frame clones and omits some. This table has approximately 250,000 clones, around 89% appearing once. Sequences were obtained from PBMCs or T cells enriched from blood (not recorded which). This chain connects TRBV6-2 or TRBV6-3 to TRBJ2-2; 11 bases agree with TRBD2. The clonotype originates from a woman aged 40 to 50 with acute COVID-19. The CDR3 region is CASSYLAGGGGELFF. The CDR3 bases are TGTGCCAGCAGTTACCTAGCGGGAGGTGGCGGGGAGCTGTTTTTT.